This T cell receptor (beta chain) originates from a study of blood T cell repertoires in COVID-19. Turning to the study itself: The samples span acute and convalescent COVID-19 from the United States, Italy and Spain.

As handled by the study authors: For nucleated cells, counts were estimated from reference gene primer amplification. Sequencing used immunoSEQ multiplex PCR; TCRdb keeps in-frame clones, though not all of them. V and J calls and clone size follow that table, whereas D and trimming were derived from the DNA. Among more than 300,000 clones listed, roughly 87% were seen once. The CDR3 extends over 14 amino acids. The germline CDR1 and CDR2 sequences are MGHRA and YSYEKL. This clone has only one observation. A junction boundary mismatches the germline segment, possibly from a read error. Input material: PBMCs or T cells enriched from blood (not recorded which). This chain links TRBV4-1 with TRBJ2-1, with 8 nucleotides matching TRBD1. The TCR comes from a woman aged 25 to 45 who had recovered from COVID-19. CDR3 DNA: TGCGCCAGCAGCCAAGATCAGGACAGGGAACCCCTGATCTTC. It encodes CASSQDQDREPLIF.